Given below is one TCR beta chain in context. Its antigen target is currently unknown. No base quality information exists; no much larger clone differs at one position. In total, 500 to 700 healthy bone marrow donors made up the cohort. Cohort members were all nominally healthy when sampled, although unrecorded immune exposures were likely present. The donor was CMV seropositive and belonged to the group of about 290 seropositive cohort members. A peripheral blood sample was provided by each donor, and peripheral blood mononuclear cells were used for TCR beta sequencing. The Qiagen DNeasy Blood Extraction Kit was used to extract genomic DNA from the blood cell samples. This sample is part of a study of cytomegalovirus exposure and HLA in healthy donors (TCRdb year 2017). About the full investigation: According to an earlier analysis of around 600 of the donors, 150 million to 200 million T cells yielded roughly 110 million unique TCR beta sequences and 276 Gb of sequence data. Donor age, sex, ethnicity and CMV serostatus were compiled together with the repertoire data. Roughly 300 gigabases of sequencing data and around 80 million unique TCR sequences made up an early release that covered nearly 650 HLA-typed donors. Among the roughly 400 genotyped donors, approximately 82% belonged to the genetic ancestry cluster associated with self-reported Caucasian donors. A later genetic analysis took genome-wide SNP genotypes for about three fifths of the roughly 670 donors and used that subset as a discovery cohort. Both class I and class II loci were covered by HLA typing, at four-digit resolution. The T cell repertoires of under 700 subjects were profiled by immunosequencing and related to cytomegalovirus serostatus. An earlier analysis of nearly 600 of the donors applied high-throughput TCR beta sequencing to assess whether each TCR beta V gene segment acted as functional or pseudogenic. A later analysis re-examined previously published TCR beta repertoires from more than 650 donors and added high-resolution HLA genotyping to investigate patterns of TCR occurrence. Across around 400 genotyped donors of the cohort, an average of roughly 230,000 unique TCR beta nucleotide sequences per donor were sequenced, and about a sixth of those sequences were non-productive. Every repertoire in the discovery cohort had been generated on one and the same sequencing platform. The number of donors typed differed by locus, with roughly 620-630 for A, B, C, DRB1 and DQB1, over 500 for DQA1, 600 to 610 for DPA1, and over 400 for DPB1. To predict cytomegalovirus infection status, the study brought together high-throughput TCR immunosequencing, statistical association of individual TCRs with disease status, and machine learning. In addition to the first cohort of 650 to 750 subjects, a separate validation cohort of approximately 130 different subjects was used. The later analysis used no new phenotypic data to find candidate immune exposures, relying instead on TCR beta sequences and their occurrence across donors. The study aimed to test whether cataloging public T cell receptors could reveal signatures of past pathogen exposure. Four to six DR-DQ haplotypes were handled as single units for association and clustering, since linkage in the cohort was strong. What the work shows at the level of the full study, not this receptor alone: Immune exposure information for the cohort was limited to CMV serostatus. A later genetic analysis associated a missense DCLRE1C variant with V-gene and J-gene trimming of TCR beta chains, and an independent cohort replicated the association. This cohort had only TCR beta chains sequenced, and the lack of alpha or paired-chain data limited which features could be detected. HLA typing was unavailable for some donors at each locus, so association tests used only the typed subset. A further reported finding was that TCR beta sequences accurately predicted the HLA-A and HLA-B alleles for most subjects in the first cohort. It was suggested by the authors that the approach could potentially be generalized to other disease states and immunological phenotypes. Broadly in line with IMGT annotations, most TCR beta V segments showed up in productive rearrangements about 87% or about 30% of the time in an earlier analysis of around 600 of the donors. Roughly uniform sequencing depth across donors was assumed in presence/absence analyses, although this assumption may not hold. Most CMV-associated TCR beta chains appeared to be HLA-restricted in a later analysis, and the HLA associations seemed to be driven largely by CMV exposure. In vitro tests confirmed that a few of the cytomegalovirus-associated TCR beta chains recognize cytomegalovirus antigens. The study gave a list of 150 to 200 TCR beta chains associated with cytomegalovirus. A cluster of highly shared sequence variants was judged likely to represent a technical artifact of the sequencing pipeline. According to a later genetic analysis, donors in an Asian-associated ancestry cluster had fewer N-insertions in productive TCRs than the roughly 670-donor mean. A later analysis associated about 17,000 TCR beta sequences with specific HLA alleles at a false discovery rate of 0.05. Linkage disequilibrium might explain the correlated functional status among segregating V segments, but an unknown experimental factor could not be ruled out. While some public TCRs were present in many individuals, most TCR sequences turned up only very rarely across donors. According to a later analysis, TCR association rates differed among HLA loci, with DRB1 alleles showing the most associated TCRs and HLA-C alleles showing the fewest. A later analysis reported that several top co-occurrence clusters appeared linked to parvovirus B19, influenza, CMV and Epstein-Barr virus. When HLA alleles, especially DR and DQ, strongly co-occurred, TCR associations were difficult to assign to individual alleles. Because counts were too low, seventeen rarely observed V segments, including chromosome 9 orphons, were excluded from the earlier analysis of about 500 of the donors. Compared with equally common non-associated chains, HLA-associated TCR beta chains in a later analysis were more clonally expanded and had lower generation probabilities. In both the original and validation cohorts, the classifier was reported to diagnose cytomegalovirus status with high specificity and sensitivity.

Library preparation was by the immunoSEQ multiplex PCR assay. For the multiplex PCR, a mixture combining 60 forward primers for TCR Vbeta segments and 13 reverse primers for TCR Jbeta segments was used. The CDR3 region of rearranged TCR beta genes was amplified from genomic DNA with a multiplex PCR assay. The amplified TCR beta libraries were sequenced on the Illumina HiSeq System as 87-base-pair reads. In the paper's pipeline: A later analysis counted about 80 million unique TCR beta chains across the 550 to 700 repertoires, and around 9.9 million of these chains were shared by at least two donors. Raw reads were error-corrected and collapsed into unique sequences by a nearest-neighbor algorithm in which closely related sequences were merged to remove PCR and sequencing errors. CDR3 sequences were aligned to IMGT reference sequences to assign V, D and J gene segments. For a sequence to be retained, a match of at least six nucleotides to both a V gene segment and a J gene segment was required. Rearrangements were called productive when the CDR3 lacked stop codons and stayed in frame with V and J; all others were non-productive. Following IMGT convention, CDR3 was defined as the stretch from the second conserved V-encoded cysteine up to the conserved J-encoded phenylalanine. The earlier analysis of about 640 of the donors excluded any sequence lacking an unambiguous match to a single V gene segment. An earlier analysis of a few hundred of the donors classified V segments as functional when productive rearrangements were above 56.7% and as segregating when the standard deviation between donors was above 5%. A statistical classification framework was built to diagnose cytomegalovirus status from the catalog of TCR beta chain sequences. A later analysis assigned V and J genes by comparing TCR nucleotide sequences with IMGT/GENE-DB human TR gene sequences. Using the TCRdist pipeline, a later analysis assigned CDR3 sequences along with most-parsimonious VDJ recombination scenarios. In a later analysis, each TCR beta chain was defined by its CDR3 amino acid sequence together with its V-gene family, and reads lacking a unique V-gene family were excluded. As a way to deal with suspected cross-contamination and a sequencing artifact, a later analysis dropped 640 or so nucleotide sequences that were highly shared and had low generation probability. A later analysis calculated a clonal expansion index for each public chain from normalized within-repertoire ranks of inferred template counts. In a later analysis, generation probabilities were computed using a VDJ recombination model fitted to out-of-frame rearrangements, and the results were checked against IGoR. In a later analysis, TCR-TCR, TCR-HLA and TCR-CMV co-occurrence was scored with hypergeometric tests, and a repertoire-size bias correction was applied to TCR pairs. False discovery rates were estimated in a later analysis by permuting HLA or CMV assignments 20 times. A later analysis grouped co-occurring TCRs with DBSCAN, adding TCRdist sequence similarity when clustering within HLA-allele-positive subsets. For co-occurrence clustering, repertoires with fewer than 30,000 or more than 120,000 public chains were excluded, along with several repertoires with anomalous nucleotide sharing. TCRdb re-hosts the immuneACCESS table, in-frame sequences only. Its copies lack some clones; in the studies checked, an unresolved V gene accounts for under half of them, and the cause for the rest is not known. V, J and clone size are those of that table, while D and trimming were read from the DNA. The sample has about 150,000 clones on record, 70% of them singletons. The biggest ten clones account for under 2.5% of the sample.

Sequencing used PBMCs. This TCR was recovered from a woman aged 60 to 75 in good health and CMV-seropositive.

The CDR3 sequence is CASSFPKEGAFF. The sequenced DNA is TGTGCCAGCAGTTTCCCCAAGGAGGGAGCTTTCTTT. The chain was built from TRBV28 and TRBJ1-1; there is no confident call for the D gene. For CDR1 and CDR2, the germline V gene lists MDHEN and SYDVKM. The junction carries 12 bases between V and J, which are trimmed by 3 bases and 10 bases respectively. The CDR3 goes from the cysteine to the phenylalanine over 12 residues. Only CDR3 DNA remains: 36 bases, in frame from the first base.